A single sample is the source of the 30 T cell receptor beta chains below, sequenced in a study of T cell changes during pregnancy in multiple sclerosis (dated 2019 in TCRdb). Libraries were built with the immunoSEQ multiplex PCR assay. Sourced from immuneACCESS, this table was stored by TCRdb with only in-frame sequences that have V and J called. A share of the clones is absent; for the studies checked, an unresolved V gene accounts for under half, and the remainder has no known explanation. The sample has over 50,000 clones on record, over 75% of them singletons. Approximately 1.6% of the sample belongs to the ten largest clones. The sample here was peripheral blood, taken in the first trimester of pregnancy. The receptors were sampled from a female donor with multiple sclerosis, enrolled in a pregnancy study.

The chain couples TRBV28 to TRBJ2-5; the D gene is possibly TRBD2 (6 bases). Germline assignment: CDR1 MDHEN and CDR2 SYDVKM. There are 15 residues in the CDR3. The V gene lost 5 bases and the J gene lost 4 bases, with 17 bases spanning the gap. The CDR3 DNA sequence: TGTGCCAGCAGTCCAGTACTAGCCCACGGAGAGACCCAGTACTTC. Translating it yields CASSPVLAHGETQYF.

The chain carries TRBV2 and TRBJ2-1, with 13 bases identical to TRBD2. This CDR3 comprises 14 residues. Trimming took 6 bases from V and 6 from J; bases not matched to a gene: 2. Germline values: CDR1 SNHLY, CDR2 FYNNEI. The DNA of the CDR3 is TGTGCCAGCAGAAGGACTAGCGGGGGCAATGAGCAGTTCTTC. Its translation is CASRRTSGGNEQFF.

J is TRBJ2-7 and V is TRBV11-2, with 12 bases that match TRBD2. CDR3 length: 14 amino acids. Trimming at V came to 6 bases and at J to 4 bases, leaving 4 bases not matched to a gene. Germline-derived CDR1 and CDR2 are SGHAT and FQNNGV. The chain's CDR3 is CASRSLAGGYEQYF. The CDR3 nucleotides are TGTGCCAGCAGGTCACTAGCGGGAGGTTACGAGCAGTACTTC.

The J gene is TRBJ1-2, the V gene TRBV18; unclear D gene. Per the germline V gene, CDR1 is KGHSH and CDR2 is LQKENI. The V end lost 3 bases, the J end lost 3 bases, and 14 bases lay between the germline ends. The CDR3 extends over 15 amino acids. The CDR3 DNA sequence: TGTGCCAGCTCACCGGGAGGGAGAAGCGACTATGGCTACACCTTC. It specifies CASSPGGRSDYGYTF.

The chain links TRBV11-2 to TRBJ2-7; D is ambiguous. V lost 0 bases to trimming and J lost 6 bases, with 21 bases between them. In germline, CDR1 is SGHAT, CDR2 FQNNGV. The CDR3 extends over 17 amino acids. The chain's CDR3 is CASSLDTRAEVGVEQYF. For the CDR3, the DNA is TGTGCCAGCAGCTTAGATACCCGCGCAGAGGTCGGCGTCGAGCAGTACTTC.

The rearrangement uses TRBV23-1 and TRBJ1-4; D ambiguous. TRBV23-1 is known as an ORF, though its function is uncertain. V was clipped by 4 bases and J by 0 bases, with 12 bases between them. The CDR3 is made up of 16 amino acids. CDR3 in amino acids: CASSRGLRATNEKLFF. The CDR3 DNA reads TGCGCCAGCAGTCGTGGCCTGAGGGCAACTAATGAAAAACTGTTTTTT.

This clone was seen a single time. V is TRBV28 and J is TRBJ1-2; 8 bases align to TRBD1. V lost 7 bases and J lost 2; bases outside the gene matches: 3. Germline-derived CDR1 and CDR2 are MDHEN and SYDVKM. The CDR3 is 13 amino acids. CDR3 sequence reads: CASTRGRNYGYTF. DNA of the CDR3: TGTGCCAGCACCAGGGGGCGAAACTATGGCTACACCTTC.

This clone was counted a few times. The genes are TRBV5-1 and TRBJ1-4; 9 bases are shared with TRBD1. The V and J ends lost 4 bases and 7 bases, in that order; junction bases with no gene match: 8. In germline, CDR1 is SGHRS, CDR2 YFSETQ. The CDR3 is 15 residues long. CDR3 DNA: TGCGCCAGCAGCCCCCCCGGGACAGGGTCTGAAAAACTGTTTTTT. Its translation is CASSPPGTGSEKLFF.

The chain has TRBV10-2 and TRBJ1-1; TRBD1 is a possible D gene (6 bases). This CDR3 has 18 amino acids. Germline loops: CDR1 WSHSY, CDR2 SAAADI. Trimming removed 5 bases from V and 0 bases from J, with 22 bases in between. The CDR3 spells CASSHTPGTPRMNTEAFF. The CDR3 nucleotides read TGCGCCAGCAGTCACACTCCCGGGACACCCCGAATGAACACTGAAGCTTTCTTT.

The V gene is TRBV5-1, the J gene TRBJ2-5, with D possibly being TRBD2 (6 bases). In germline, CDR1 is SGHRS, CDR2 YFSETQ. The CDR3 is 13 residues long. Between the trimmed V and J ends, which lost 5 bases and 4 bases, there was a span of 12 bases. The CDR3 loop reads CASRLTGAETQYF. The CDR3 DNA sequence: TGCGCCAGCAGGTTGACGGGAGCAGAGACCCAGTACTTC.

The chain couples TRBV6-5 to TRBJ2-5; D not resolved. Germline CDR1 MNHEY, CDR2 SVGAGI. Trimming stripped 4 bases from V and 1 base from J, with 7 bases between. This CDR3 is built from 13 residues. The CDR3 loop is CASSWAGQETQYF. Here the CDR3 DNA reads TGTGCCAGCAGTTGGGCAGGCCAAGAGACCCAGTACTTC.

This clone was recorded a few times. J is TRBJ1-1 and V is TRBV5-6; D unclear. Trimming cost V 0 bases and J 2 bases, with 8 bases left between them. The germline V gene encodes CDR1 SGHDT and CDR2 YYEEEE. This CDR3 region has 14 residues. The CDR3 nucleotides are TGTGCCAGCAGCTTGGGGATGACAAACACTGAAGCTTTCTTT. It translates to CASSLGMTNTEAFF.

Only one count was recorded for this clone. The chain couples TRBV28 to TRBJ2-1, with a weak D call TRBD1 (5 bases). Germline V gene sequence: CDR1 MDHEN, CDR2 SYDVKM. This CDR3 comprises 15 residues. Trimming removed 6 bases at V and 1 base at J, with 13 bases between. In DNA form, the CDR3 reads TGTGCCAGCAGCGGTGACAGCATATCCTACAATGAGCAGTTCTTC. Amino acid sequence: CASSGDSISYNEQFF.

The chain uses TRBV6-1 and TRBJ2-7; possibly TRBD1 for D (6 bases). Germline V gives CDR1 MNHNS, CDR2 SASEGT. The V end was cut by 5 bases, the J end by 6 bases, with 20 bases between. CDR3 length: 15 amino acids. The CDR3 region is CASSPEPTGFGEQYF. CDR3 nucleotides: TGTGCCAGCAGTCCGGAACCAACAGGGTTTGGCGAGCAGTACTTC.

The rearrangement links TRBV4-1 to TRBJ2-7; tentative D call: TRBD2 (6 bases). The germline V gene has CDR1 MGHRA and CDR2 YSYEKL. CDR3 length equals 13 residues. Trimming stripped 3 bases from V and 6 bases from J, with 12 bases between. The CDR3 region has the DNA TGCGCCAGCAGCCAGACGGGAGAGGGCGAGCAGTACTTC. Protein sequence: CASSQTGEGEQYF.

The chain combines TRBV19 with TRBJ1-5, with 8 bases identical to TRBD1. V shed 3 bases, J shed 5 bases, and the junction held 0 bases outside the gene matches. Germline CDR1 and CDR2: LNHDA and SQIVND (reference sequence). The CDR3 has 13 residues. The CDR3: CASSMDRDQPQHF. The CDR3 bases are TGTGCCAGTAGTATGGACAGGGATCAGCCCCAGCATTTT. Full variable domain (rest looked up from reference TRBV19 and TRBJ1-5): DGGITQSPKYLFRKEGQNVTLSCEQNLNHDAMYWYRQDPGQGLRLIYYSQIVNDFQKGDIAEGYSVSREKKESFPLTVTSAQKNPTAFYLCASSMDRDQPQHFGDGTRLSIL.

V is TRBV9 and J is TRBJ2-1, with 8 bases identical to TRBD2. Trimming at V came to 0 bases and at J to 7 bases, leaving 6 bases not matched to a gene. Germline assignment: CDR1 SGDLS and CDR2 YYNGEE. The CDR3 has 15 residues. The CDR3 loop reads CASSVGTSGGNEQFF. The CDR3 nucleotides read TGTGCCAGCAGCGTAGGAACTAGCGGTGGGAATGAGCAGTTCTTC.

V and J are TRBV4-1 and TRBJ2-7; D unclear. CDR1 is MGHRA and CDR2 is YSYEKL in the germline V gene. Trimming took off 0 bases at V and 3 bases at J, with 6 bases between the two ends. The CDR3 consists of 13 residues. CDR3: CASSQEENYEQYF. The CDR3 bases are TGCGCCAGCAGCCAAGAAGAGAACTACGAGCAGTACTTC.

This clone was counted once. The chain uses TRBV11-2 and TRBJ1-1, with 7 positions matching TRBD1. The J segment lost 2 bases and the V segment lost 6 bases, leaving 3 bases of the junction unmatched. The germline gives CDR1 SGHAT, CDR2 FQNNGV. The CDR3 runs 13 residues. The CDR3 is CASRRQGNTEAFF. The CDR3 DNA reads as TGTGCCAGCAGAAGACAGGGTAACACTGAAGCTTTCTTT.

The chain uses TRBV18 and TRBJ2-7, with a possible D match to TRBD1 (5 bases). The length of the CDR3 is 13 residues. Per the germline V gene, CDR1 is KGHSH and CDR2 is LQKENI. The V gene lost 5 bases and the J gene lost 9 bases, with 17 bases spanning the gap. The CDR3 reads CASSEITGWGQYF. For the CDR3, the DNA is TGTGCCAGCTCAGAGATTACAGGCTGGGGGCAGTACTTC.

CDR3 region: CASSSIRAGTEDYGYTF. In nucleotides, the CDR3 is TGTGCCAGCAGCTCGATACGCGCGGGAACAGAGGATTATGGCTACACCTTC. The chain carries TRBV5-6 and TRBJ1-2; unclear D gene. Trimming removed 3 bases at V and 5 bases at J, with 23 bases between. Germline assignment: CDR1 SGHDT and CDR2 YYEEEE. The CDR3 runs to 17 residues.

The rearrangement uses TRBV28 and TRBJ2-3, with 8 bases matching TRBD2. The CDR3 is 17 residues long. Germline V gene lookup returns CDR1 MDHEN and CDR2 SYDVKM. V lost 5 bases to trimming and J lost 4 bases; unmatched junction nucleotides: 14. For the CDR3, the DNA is TGTGCCAGCAGTGGGCCTAGCGGGTACGCCCCCGCAGATACGCAGTATTTT. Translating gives CASSGPSGYAPADTQYF.

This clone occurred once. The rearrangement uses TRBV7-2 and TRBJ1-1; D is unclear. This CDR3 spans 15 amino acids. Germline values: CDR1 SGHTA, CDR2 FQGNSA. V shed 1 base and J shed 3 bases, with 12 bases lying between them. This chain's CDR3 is CASSLEDGGYTEAFF. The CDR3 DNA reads TGTGCCAGCAGCTTAGAAGACGGCGGCTACACTGAAGCTTTCTTT.

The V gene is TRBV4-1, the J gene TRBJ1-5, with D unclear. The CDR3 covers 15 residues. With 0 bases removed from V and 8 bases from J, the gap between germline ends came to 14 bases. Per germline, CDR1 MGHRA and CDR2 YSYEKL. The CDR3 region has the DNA TGCGCCAGCAGCCAAGATGGTAGGGAGCAAGAGCCCCAGCATTTT. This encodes CASSQDGREQEPQHF.

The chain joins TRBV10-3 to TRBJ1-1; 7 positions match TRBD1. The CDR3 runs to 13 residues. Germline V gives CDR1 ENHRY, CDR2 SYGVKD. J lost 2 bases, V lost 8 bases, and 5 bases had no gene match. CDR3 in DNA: TGTGCCATCCAGGGACAGCTAAACACTGAAGCTTTCTTT. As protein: CAIQGQLNTEAFF.

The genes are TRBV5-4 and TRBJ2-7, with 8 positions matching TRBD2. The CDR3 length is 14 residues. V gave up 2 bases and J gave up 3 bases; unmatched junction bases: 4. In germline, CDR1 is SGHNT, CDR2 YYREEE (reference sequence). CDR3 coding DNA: TGTGCCAGCAGCTTAGCGGGAGTTAGCTACGAGCAGTACTTC. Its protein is CASSLAGVSYEQYF.

CDR3 in amino acids: CASSLLAGGPNTGELFF. DNA of the CDR3: TGTGCCAGCAGTTTACTAGCGGGAGGACCAAACACCGGGGAGCTGTTTTTT. The genes are TRBV28 and TRBJ2-2; 11 nucleotides line up with TRBD2. This CDR3 has 17 amino acids. Germline CDR1 and CDR2: MDHEN and SYDVKM. Trimming took 2 bases from V and 2 from J; bases not matched to a gene: 4.

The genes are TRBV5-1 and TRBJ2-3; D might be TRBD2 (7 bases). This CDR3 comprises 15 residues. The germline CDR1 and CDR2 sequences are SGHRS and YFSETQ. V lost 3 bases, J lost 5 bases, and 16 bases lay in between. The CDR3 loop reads CASSSWGGEGDTQYF. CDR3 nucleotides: TGCGCCAGCAGCTCTTGGGGGGGCGAGGGAGATACGCAGTATTTT.

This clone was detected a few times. CDR3: CASSFASGREETQYF. CDR3 DNA sequence: TGCGCCAGCAGCTTCGCTAGCGGGAGGGAAGAGACCCAGTACTTC. V usage is TRBV5-1 and J usage is TRBJ2-5, with 12 bases that match TRBD2. J was trimmed by 3 bases and V by 2 bases; bases with no gene match: 2. This CDR3 spans 15 amino acids. From germline, CDR1 is SGHRS and CDR2 YFSETQ.

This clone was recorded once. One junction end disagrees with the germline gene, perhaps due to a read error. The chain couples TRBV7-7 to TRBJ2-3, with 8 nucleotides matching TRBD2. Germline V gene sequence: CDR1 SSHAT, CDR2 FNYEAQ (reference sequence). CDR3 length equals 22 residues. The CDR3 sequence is CASSPIRQAGVYGQPGADTQYF. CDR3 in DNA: TGTGCTAGCAGCCCGATCCGCCAAGCGGGAGTGTATGGGCAACCGGGGGCAGATACGCAGTATTTT.